The present entry profiles one TCR beta chain with its context. This entry comes from a study of blood T cell repertoires in COVID-19. Study at large: Specimens from acute and convalescent COVID-19 originated in the United States, Italy and Spain. Sample material is recorded as cDNA or gDNA derived from T cells, B-cell-depleted T cells, or PBMCs.

In the original analysis: It was from reference gene primer amplification that nucleated cell counts were estimated. Only in-frame clones appear in the TCRdb table, and some are missing; sequencing was by immunoSEQ multiplex PCR. For V, J and clone size, that table is used; D and trimming come from the DNA. The table has around 31,000 clones, 86% seen once. V was shortened by 6 bases and J by 3 bases, with 18 bases between the two germline ends. Germline-derived CDR1 and CDR2 are MNHEY and SMNVEV (reference sequence). The CDR3 is 15 residues long. This chain connects TRBV27 to TRBJ2-7; D might be TRBD1 (5 bases). The sample consisted of peripheral blood. The source of this sequence is a human donor with active COVID-19. The donor label of this sample is uncertain. The CDR3 region has the DNA TGTGCCAGCAGCCCGGGTCGTGGGGCGCTCTACGAGCAGTACTTC. This encodes CASSPGRGALYEQYF.